The 14 T cell receptor beta chains below come from one sample, sequenced in a study of T-cell memory formation after mild COVID-19. Each CDR3 protein is one row after TCRdb ran MiXCR on the 5' RACE reads. Of 350,000 to 500,000 distinct CDR3 sequences listed, over 15% are singletons. The sequencing sample was made of PBMCs or a T cell subset sorted from them (not recorded which). Every receptor here comes from a man in his late teens or twenties who had mild COVID-19 (a few samples of this study predate the infection). Cell type and time point are not known.

V is TRBV7-2 and J is TRBJ2-5; D gene unclear. The CDR3 totals 13 residues. Trimming removed 6 bases from V and 2 bases from J, with 10 bases in between. Per germline, CDR1 SGHTA and CDR2 FQGNSA. The CDR3 loop reads CASRVNVQETQYF. Here the CDR3 DNA reads TGTGCCAGCAGGGTAAATGTTCAAGAGACCCAGTACTTC. The full variable domain, with the rest looked up from reference TRBV7-2 and TRBJ2-5, is GAGVSQSPSNKVTEKGKDVELRCDPISGHTALYWYRQSLGQGLEFLIYFQGNSAPDKSGLPSDRFSAERTGGSVSTLTIQRTQQEDSAVYLCASRVNVQETQYFGPGTRLLVL.

This clonotype has a handful of counts. This rearrangement joins TRBV5-1 to TRBJ1-2, with TRBD1 identical over 9 bases. The CDR3 sequence is 14 residues long. The V gene's germline CDR1 is SGHRS and CDR2 YFSETQ. The junction had 9 bases not matched to a gene; V was cut back by 4 bases and J by 8 bases. The CDR3 bases are TGCGCCAGCAGCCCGGGACAGGGACCCTGGGGCTACACCTTC. This codes for CASSPGQGPWGYTF. Together with reference TRBV5-1 and TRBJ1-2, the CDR3 gives the full variable domain: KAGVTQTPRYLIKTRGQQVTLSCSPISGHRSVSWYQQTPGQGLQFLFEYFSETQRNKGNFPGRFSGRQFSNSRSEMNVSTLELGDSALYLCASSPGQGPWGYTFGSGTRLTVV.

The chain has TRBV15 and TRBJ1-3; unclear D gene. Germline loops: CDR1 LNHNV, CDR2 YYDKDF (reference sequence). The CDR3 has 16 amino acids. The V and J ends lost 5 bases and 0 bases respectively, with 14 bases between them. The CDR3 is CATSSPAKYSGNTIYF. The CDR3 region has the DNA TGTGCCACCAGCTCCCCGGCGAAATACTCTGGAAACACCATATATTTT. The full variable domain, completed using reference TRBV15 and TRBJ1-3, is DAMVIQNPRYQVTQFGKPVTLSCSQTLNHNVMYWYQQKSSQAPKLLFHYYDKDFNNEADTPDNFQSRRPNTSFCFLDIRSPGLGDTAMYLCATSSPAKYSGNTIYFGEGSWLTVV.

The chain is built from TRBV12-3 or TRBV12-4 and TRBJ1-1; D gene ambiguous. The CDR3 totals 13 residues. The V and J ends lost 6 bases and 1 base respectively, with 9 bases between them. DNA for the CDR3: TGTGCCAGCAGGATGGTGGGGAACACTGAAGCTTTCTTT. Amino acid sequence: CASRMVGNTEAFF.

This chain links TRBV5-1 with TRBJ2-5, with D hard to call. This CDR3 has 12 residues. The V end was cut by 4 bases, the J end by 4 bases, with 8 bases between. Looked up from germline, CDR1 is SGHRS and CDR2 is YFSETQ. This CDR3 reads CASSPERETQYF. The CDR3 bases are TGCGCCAGCAGCCCGGAGCGAGAGACCCAGTACTTC.

This clonotype was recorded at least ten times. This chain joins TRBV7-2 and TRBJ2-1, with TRBD1 matching over 8 bases. CDR1 is SGHTA, CDR2 FQGNSA, per germline. CDR3 length equals 14 residues. With V trimmed by 5 bases and J by 6 bases, 6 bases remained unmatched. The CDR3 DNA reads TGTGCCAGCAGCCTCGGACAGGGATTCAATGAGCAGTTCTTC. This codes for CASSLGQGFNEQFF.

The CDR3 nucleotides read TGTGCCAGCAGTTGGTATAACGATCAGCCCCAGCATTTT. It encodes CASSWYNDQPQHF. The V and J genes are TRBV6-2 or TRBV6-3 and TRBJ1-5; no firm D call. The germline V gene encodes CDR1 MNHEY and CDR2 SVGEGT. CDR3 length: 13 residues. V was pared by 4 bases and J by 5 bases, with 9 bases between.

There are a few counts of this clonotype. CDR3 DNA sequence: TGTGCCAGCAGCGCATCCAGGGTTGGGCCCTCTGGGGCCAACGTCCTGACTTTC. This encodes CASSASRVGPSGANVLTF. The chain uses TRBV9 and TRBJ2-6; maybe TRBD1 (5 bases). From germline, CDR1 is SGDLS and CDR2 YYNGEE. The CDR3 loop spans 18 amino acids. V was pared by 3 bases and J by 0 bases, with 16 bases between.

The chain recombines TRBV28 with TRBJ2-3; 8 bases align to TRBD2. J lost 5 bases, V lost 7 bases, and 11 bases had no gene match. The CDR3 spans 15 residues. Germline CDR1 reads MDHEN; CDR2 reads SYDVKM. The CDR3 bases are TGTGCCAGCAATTTTAGACCCAGCGGGGGAGATACGCAGTATTTT. It codes for CASNFRPSGGDTQYF.

The V call is TRBV7-2, the J call TRBJ1-4; possible D gene TRBD1, 5 bases. The V gene's germline CDR1 is SGHTA and CDR2 FQGNSA. The CDR3 is made up of 15 amino acids. V was pared by 4 bases and J by 4 bases, with 13 bases between. CDR3 in amino acids: CASSWAGQVNEKLFF. In nucleotides, the CDR3 is TGTGCCAGCAGCTGGGCGGGGCAGGTTAATGAAAAACTGTTTTTT.

This clonotype was detected a few times. The rearrangement links TRBV7-6 to TRBJ1-4; possible D gene TRBD1, 5 bases. This CDR3 spans 14 amino acids. The V end lost 5 bases, the J end lost 8 bases, and 15 bases lay between the germline ends. Germline V gives CDR1 SGHVS, CDR2 FNYEAQ. The chain's CDR3 is CASSPYGGEEKLFF. In DNA form, the CDR3 reads TGTGCCAGCAGCCCCTATGGGGGGGAGGAAAAACTGTTTTTT. Full variable domain (rest looked up from reference TRBV7-6 and TRBJ1-4): GAGVSQSPRYKVTKRGQDVALRCDPISGHVSLYWYRQALGQGPEFLTYFNYEAQQDKSGLPNDRFSAERPEGSISTLTIQRTEQRDSAMYRCASSPYGGEEKLFFGSGTQLSVL.

This clonotype was counted between two and nine times. V usage is TRBV9 and J usage is TRBJ2-1, with D possibly TRBD2 on 7 matching bases. The CDR3 is made up of 15 amino acids. V was shortened by 5 bases and J by 4 bases, with 16 bases between the two germline ends. Germline loops: CDR1 SGDLS, CDR2 YYNGEE. The CDR3 region is CASSVTGGPYNEQFF. CDR3 sequence (DNA): TGTGCCAGCAGTGTCACGGGGGGCCCTTACAATGAGCAGTTCTTC.

This clonotype was observed a handful of times. This chain links TRBV25-1 with TRBJ1-1; D is undetermined. The CDR3 runs to 12 residues. Germline CDR1 is MGHDK and CDR2 is SYGVNS. Trimming took off 7 bases at V and 1 base at J, with 7 bases between the two ends. The CDR3 here is CASKISNTEAFF. The CDR3 DNA sequence: TGTGCCAGCAAGATCTCGAACACTGAAGCTTTCTTT.

This clonotype has ten or more counts. The genes are TRBV5-1 and TRBJ1-1, with a tentative D call TRBD1 (5 bases). Between the trimmed V and J ends, which lost 2 bases and 1 base, there was a span of 6 bases. In germline, CDR1 is SGHRS, CDR2 YFSETQ. CDR3 length: 13 amino acids. The DNA for the CDR3 is TGCGCCAGCAGCTTTACAGGGAACACTGAAGCTTTCTTT. This codes for CASSFTGNTEAFF.